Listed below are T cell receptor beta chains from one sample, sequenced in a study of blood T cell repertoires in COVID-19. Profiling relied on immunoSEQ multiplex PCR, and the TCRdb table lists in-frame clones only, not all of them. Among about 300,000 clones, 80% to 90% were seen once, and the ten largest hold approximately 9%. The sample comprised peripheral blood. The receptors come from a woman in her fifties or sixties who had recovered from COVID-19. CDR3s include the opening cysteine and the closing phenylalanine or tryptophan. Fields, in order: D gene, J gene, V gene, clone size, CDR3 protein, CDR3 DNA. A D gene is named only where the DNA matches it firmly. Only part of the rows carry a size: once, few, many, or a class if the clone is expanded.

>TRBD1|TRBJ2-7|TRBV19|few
CASSSTGGSYEQYF
TGTGCCAGTAGTTCCACAGGGGGGTCCTACGAGCAGTACTTC
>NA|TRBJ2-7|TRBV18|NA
CASSPPVRDEQYF
TGTGCCAGCTCACCACCGGTCAGGGACGAGCAGTACTTC
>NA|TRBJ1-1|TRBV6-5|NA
CASSYQQGGYTEAFF
TGTGCCAGCAGTTACCAGCAAGGCGGATACACTGAAGCTTTCTTT
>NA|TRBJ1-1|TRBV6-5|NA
CASITGTEAFF
TGTGCCAGCATTACGGGCACTGAAGCTTTCTTT
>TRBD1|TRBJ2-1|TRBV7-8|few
CASSHLVGQRTNEQFF
TGTGCCAGCAGCCACCTCGTGGGACAGAGGACAAATGAGCAGTTCTTC
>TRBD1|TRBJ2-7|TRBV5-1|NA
CASSFGGTGGYEQYF
TGCGCCAGCAGCTTCGGCGGGACAGGGGGCTACGAGCAGTACTTC
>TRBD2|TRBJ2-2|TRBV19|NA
CASRMRETSGRNTGELFF
TGTGCCAGTAGGATGAGGGAAACTAGCGGTAGGAACACCGGGGAGCTGTTTTTT
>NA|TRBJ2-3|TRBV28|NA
CASLAALYTDTQYF
TGTGCCAGCTTAGCGGCCCTTTACACAGATACGCAGTATTTT
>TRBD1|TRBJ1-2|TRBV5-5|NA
CASSFGAGGEFGYTF
TGTGCCAGCAGCTTCGGGGCAGGGGGAGAATTCGGCTACACCTTC
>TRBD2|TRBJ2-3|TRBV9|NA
CASSLGTSGRTDTQYF
TGTGCCAGCAGCCTTGGGACTAGCGGACGCACAGATACGCAGTATTTT
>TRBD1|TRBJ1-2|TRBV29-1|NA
CSATGGERGYTF
TGCAGCGCGACAGGGGGGGAGAGGGGCTACACCTTC
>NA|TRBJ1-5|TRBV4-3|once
CASSQDWAGRNQPQHF
TGCGCCAGCAGCCAAGATTGGGCAGGTCGCAATCAGCCCCAGCATTTT
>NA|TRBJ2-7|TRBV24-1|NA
CATRDSFVYEQYF
TGTGCCACCAGGGACAGCTTCGTTTACGAGCAGTACTTC
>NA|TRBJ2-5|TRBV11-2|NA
CASSLDRQRGETQYF
TGTGCCAGCAGCTTGGACCGACAGAGGGGGGAGACCCAGTACTTC
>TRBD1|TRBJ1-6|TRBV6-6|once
CASSLQEGASSPLHF
TGTGCCAGCAGTTTGCAAGAGGGGGCGAGTTCACCCCTCCACTTT
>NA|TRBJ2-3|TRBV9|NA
CASSVAPGDGTDTQYF
TGTGCCAGCAGCGTAGCTCCAGGGGACGGCACAGATACGCAGTATTTT
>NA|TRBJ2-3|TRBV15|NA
CATSSFSVSTDTQYF
TGTGCCACCAGCTCCTTTAGCGTTAGCACAGATACGCAGTATTTT
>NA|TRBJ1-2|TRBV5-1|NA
CASSSGSGAPYGYTF
TGCGCCAGCAGCTCAGGCTCGGGAGCCCCCTATGGCTACACCTTC
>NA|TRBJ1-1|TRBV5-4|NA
CASSLERVEKTEAFF
TGTGCCAGCAGCTTGGAACGGGTGGAAAAAACTGAAGCTTTCTTT
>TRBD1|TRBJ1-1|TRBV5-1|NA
CASSLAGRTGNTEAFF
TGCGCCAGCAGCTTGGCCGGACGGACAGGGAACACTGAAGCTTTCTTT
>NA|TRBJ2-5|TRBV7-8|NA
CASSRDYQETQYF
TGTGCCAGCAGCCGTGACTACCAAGAGACCCAGTACTTC
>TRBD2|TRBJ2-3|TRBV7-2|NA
CASRHRGLAASTDTQYF
TGTGCCAGCAGACATAGGGGACTAGCGGCAAGCACAGATACGCAGTATTTT
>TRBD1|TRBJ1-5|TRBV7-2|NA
CASSRAGTASNQPQHF
TGTGCCAGCAGCCGCGCCGGGACAGCAAGCAATCAGCCCCAGCATTTT
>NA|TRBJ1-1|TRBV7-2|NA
CASSLGPSRFEAFF
TGTGCCAGCAGCTTAGGTCCCTCCAGATTTGAAGCTTTCTTT
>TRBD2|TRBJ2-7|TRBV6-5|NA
CASSYSWAGEYEQYF
TGTGCCAGCAGTTACTCGTGGGCGGGGGAATACGAGCAGTACTTC
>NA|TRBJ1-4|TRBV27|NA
CASSRDSLNEKLFF
TGTGCCAGCAGTAGGGACTCTCTTAATGAAAAACTGTTTTTT
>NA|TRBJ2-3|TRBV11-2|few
CASSLDWTSTDTQYF
TGTGCCAGCAGCTTAGACTGGACTAGCACAGATACGCAGTATTTT
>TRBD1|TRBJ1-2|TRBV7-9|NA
CASSPPGTGMGYTF
TGTGCCAGCAGCCCCCCCGGGACAGGGATGGGCTACACCTTC
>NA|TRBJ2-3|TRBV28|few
CASNGNTDTQYF
TGTGCCAGCAACGGGAACACAGATACGCAGTATTTT
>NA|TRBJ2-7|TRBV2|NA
CASKPDRIAYEQYF
TGTGCCAGCAAGCCCGACAGGATAGCCTACGAGCAGTACTTC
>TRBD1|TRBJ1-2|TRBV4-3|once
CASSHNKGAGTNYGYTF
TGCGCCAGCAGCCATAATAAGGGGGCAGGGACCAACTATGGCTACACCTTC
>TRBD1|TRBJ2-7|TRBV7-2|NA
CASSLGWDRGRVVNDEQYF
TGTGCCAGCAGCTTAGGCTGGGACAGGGGGCGCGTCGTAAATGACGAGCAGTACTTC
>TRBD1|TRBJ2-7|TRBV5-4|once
CASSLAGTGGRNEQYF
TGTGCCAGCAGCTTGGCCGGGACAGGGGGCAGGAACGAGCAGTACTTC